A single sample gave rise to the 20 T cell receptor beta chains below, sequenced in a study of tumor-infiltrating lymphocytes in localized non-small cell lung cancer. Generated by immunoSEQ multiplex PCR, the TCRdb table keeps only in-frame clones and is missing some. The data hold approximately 17,000 clones, with roughly four fifths observed a single time. The sequenced material came from lung tumor tissue. These receptors all stem from a human donor with non-small cell lung cancer.

This clone was counted a few times. The chain uses TRBV10-3 and TRBJ1-2; TRBD1 might be the D (5 bases). Germline loops: CDR1 ENHRY, CDR2 SYGVKD. V was trimmed by 0 bases and J by 4 bases, leaving 12 bases between them. This CDR3 is built from 15 residues. The CDR3 sequence: CAISESGGVPYGYTF. The CDR3 nucleotides read TGTGCCATCAGTGAGTCGGGAGGGGTCCCCTATGGCTACACCTTC.

J is TRBJ2-5 and V is TRBV5-1; D gene uncertain. V shed 3 bases and J shed 2 bases, with 8 bases lying between them. Germline V gives CDR1 SGHRS, CDR2 YFSETQ. The CDR3 has 13 residues. CDR3 region: CASSSYIQETQYF. The DNA for the CDR3 is TGCGCCAGCAGCTCCTACATTCAAGAGACCCAGTACTTC.

This clone came up a few times. CDR3 sequence reads: CASTGTVGNNEAFF. CDR3 bases: TGTGCCAGCACAGGGACAGTGGGAAATAATGAAGCTTTCTTT. The genes are TRBV6-1 and TRBJ1-1, with 7 bases that match TRBD1. The CDR3 is made up of 14 amino acids. Germline loops: CDR1 MNHNS, CDR2 SASEGT. V lost 7 bases to trimming and J lost 7 bases; unmatched junction nucleotides: 12.

This clone has a single count. The chain employs TRBV5-1 and TRBJ2-3; D tentatively reads TRBD1 or TRBD2 (6 bases each). V was cut by 2 bases and J by 5 bases, with 15 bases left in between. Germline V gene sequence: CDR1 SGHRS, CDR2 YFSETQ. This CDR3 has 15 residues. The CDR3 coding sequence is TGCGCCAGCAGCTTAAGACCGGGGGCGAAAGATACGCAGTATTTT. Its translation is CASSLRPGAKDTQYF.

The chain has TRBV18 and TRBJ1-2, with 8 bases identical to TRBD1. The CDR3 loop spans 15 amino acids. Losses at the gene ends were 6 bases for V and 9 bases for J; bases not matched to a gene: 15. Germline V lookup: CDR1 KGHSH, CDR2 LQKENI. The CDR3 bases are TGTGCCAGCTCGTTGGGACAGGCGTATGATGGTAGCTACACCTTC. Its protein is CASSLGQAYDGSYTF.

This CDR3 reads CASQTGADTQYF. CDR3 nucleotides: TGTGCCAGCCAAACAGGGGCAGATACGCAGTATTTT. This chain uses TRBV2 with TRBJ2-3; 7 bases map to TRBD1. The germline V gene has CDR1 SNHLY and CDR2 FYNNEI. This CDR3 region has 12 residues. The junction had 3 bases not matched to a gene; V was cut back by 8 bases and J by 4 bases.

The chain is built from TRBV6-5 and TRBJ1-1; no firm D call. The V gene lost 2 bases and the J gene lost 0 bases, with 7 bases spanning the gap. Germline lookup yields CDR1 MNHEY and CDR2 SVGAGI. The CDR3 consists of 14 residues. The CDR3 bases are TGTGCCAGCAGTTACGGTGGGTTGAACACTGAAGCTTTCTTT. This translates into CASSYGGLNTEAFF.

In this sample, this clone turned up once. The rearrangement uses TRBV7-3 and TRBJ2-7; 9 nucleotides line up with TRBD2. The V segment lost 4 bases and the J segment 0 bases; nucleotides outside the gene matches: 10. The CDR3 runs 17 residues. The germline CDR1 and CDR2 sequences are SGHTA and FQGTGA. The CDR3 reads CASSSTSGPTPSYEQYF. The CDR3 region has the DNA TGTGCCAGCAGCTCCACTAGCGGGCCAACCCCCTCCTACGAGCAGTACTTC.

The genes are TRBV10-3 and TRBJ2-4; D unresolved. The V gene lost 0 bases and the J gene lost 7 bases, with 4 bases spanning the gap. The length of the CDR3 is 12 residues. Germline V lookup: CDR1 ENHRY, CDR2 SYGVKD. The DNA of the CDR3 is TGTGCCATCAGTGAGTCGACCAACATTCAGTACTTC. It encodes CAISESTNIQYF.

This clone showed up just a few times. The sample contains more than one DNA sequence encoding this CDR3. V usage is TRBV27 and J usage is TRBJ2-7; 10 bases line up with TRBD1. Germline V CDR1 and CDR2: MNHEY, SMNVEV (reference sequence). After removal of 6 bases from V and 6 bases from J, the junction contained 5 bases not matched to a gene. The CDR3 is 13 residues long. CDR3 DNA sequence: TGTGCCAGCAGCCTGGGACAGGGGACCGAGCAGTACTTC. It specifies CASSLGQGTEQYF.

The chain recombines TRBV5-1 with TRBJ2-7; 9 nucleotides agree with TRBD1. Germline CDR1 reads SGHRS; CDR2 reads YFSETQ. This CDR3 spans 12 amino acids. V shed 3 bases, J shed 6 bases, and the junction held 1 base outside the gene matches. The chain's CDR3 is CASSSTGGEQYF. Here the CDR3 DNA reads TGCGCCAGCAGCTCGACAGGGGGCGAGCAGTACTTC.

The CDR3 DNA reads as TGTGCCAGCAGTGGGAAACGACTAGGAGCGAGACAGGGGGCTGAGACCCAGTACTTC. This gives the protein CASSGKRLGARQGAETQYF. This chain uses TRBV2 with TRBJ2-5; 10 bases align to TRBD1. V was clipped by 4 bases and J by 5 bases; unmatched bases: 19. Germline-derived CDR1 and CDR2 are SNHLY and FYNNEI. The CDR3 runs to 19 residues.

CDR3 protein: CASSQAPTPREKLFF. For the CDR3, the DNA is TGCGCCAGCAGCCAAGCCCCAACGCCCAGAGAAAAACTGTTTTTT. The J gene is TRBJ1-4, the V gene TRBV4-1; D uncertain. V lost 1 base and J 8 bases, leaving 14 bases between the germline ends. Germline CDR1 and CDR2: MGHRA and YSYEKL. The CDR3 contains 15 residues.

This rearrangement joins TRBV2 to TRBJ2-3; 7 bases match TRBD1. The germline V gene encodes CDR1 SNHLY and CDR2 FYNNEI. The CDR3 has 15 residues. J was trimmed by 0 bases and V by 6 bases; bases with no gene match: 6. The DNA of the CDR3 is TGTGCCAGCAGGGGACAGTTCATTAGCACAGATACGCAGTATTTT. It codes for CASRGQFISTDTQYF. The whole variable domain, filled in from reference TRBV2 and TRBJ2-3, reads EPEVTQTPSHQVTQMGQEVILRCVPISNHLYFYWYRQILGQKVEFLVSFYNNEISEKSEIFDDQFSVERPDGSNFTLKIRSTKLEDSAMYFCASRGQFISTDTQYFGPGTRLTVL.

This clone has a handful of counts. The V call is TRBV2, the J call TRBJ1-1; D possibly corresponds to TRBD1 (6 bases). From germline, CDR1 is SNHLY and CDR2 FYNNEI. Trimming cost V 5 bases and J 8 bases, with 15 bases left between them. There are 13 residues in the CDR3. The CDR3: CASSMDSKGEAFF. CDR3 DNA sequence: TGTGCCAGCAGTATGGACAGTAAGGGGGAAGCTTTCTTT.

This chain connects TRBV6-5 to TRBJ2-7; 11 bases agree with TRBD1. The germline gives CDR1 MNHEY, CDR2 SVGAGI. With V trimmed by 4 bases and J by 2 bases, 7 bases remained unmatched. There are 16 residues in the CDR3. CDR3 loop: CASSSGTGGGTYEQYF. CDR3 bases: TGTGCCAGCAGTTCCGGGACAGGGGGGGGGACCTACGAGCAGTACTTC.

The genes are TRBV2 and TRBJ2-5; D is ambiguous. Germline V lookup: CDR1 SNHLY, CDR2 FYNNEI. The CDR3 loop spans 11 amino acids. V gave up 7 bases and J gave up 5 bases, with 8 bases separating them. CDR3 DNA: TGTGCCAGCATGAGAAGCGAGACCCAGTACTTC. Its translation: CASMRSETQYF.

The chain carries TRBV27 and TRBJ2-2; 9 bases agree with TRBD1. The CDR3 contains 15 residues. V lost 5 bases, J lost 7 bases, and 8 bases stayed unmatched. Germline loops: CDR1 MNHEY, CDR2 SMNVEV (reference sequence). CDR3 region: CASSPTGGAGGELFF. DNA of the CDR3: TGTGCCAGCAGTCCCACAGGGGGCGCGGGCGGGGAGCTGTTTTTT.

This chain connects TRBV4-1 to TRBJ2-7; 8 nucleotides match TRBD1. CDR3 size: 17 residues. CDR1 and CDR2 (germline): MGHRA, YSYEKL. V dropped 0 bases and J dropped 2; count of bases not matched to a gene: 9. The CDR3 DNA follows: TGCGCCAGCAGCCAAGATCGGAGGACAGGGTTCGCCTACGAGCAGTACTTC. This codes for CASSQDRRTGFAYEQYF.

This chain links TRBV5-1 with TRBJ1-4; D unresolved. Germline assignment: CDR1 SGHRS and CDR2 YFSETQ. Trimming took off 6 bases at V and 3 bases at J, with 12 bases between the two ends. The CDR3 length is 14 residues. The CDR3 DNA reads as TGCGCCAGCACCGCGACGGGTTCTAATGAAAAACTGTTTTTT. It specifies CASTATGSNEKLFF.